These T cell receptor beta chains were read from a single sample in a study of CD8 T cells in ankylosing spondylitis. TCRdb re-derived calls from the 5' RACE reads in MiXCR, one entry per CDR3 protein. This sample carries approximately 500,000 distinct CDR3 sequences, roughly 13% of them seen once, and the ten largest clones take under 7.5%. The sequenced material came from blood, either unsorted or a sorted T cell fraction (not recorded which). All receptors come from a male donor with ankylosing spondylitis. The CDR3 runs from the conserved cysteine through the conserved F or W. The D gene is left open where the match is weak. Some rows have no size entry. The others give once, few or many, or a class for an expanded clone.

j_call d_call clone_size v_call cdr3_aa cdr3_nt
TRBJ2-7 TRBD2 few TRBV20-1 CSPRQGGSYEQYF TGCAGCCCTCGCCAGGGCGGGAGCTACGAGCAGTACTTC
TRBJ2-4 NA many TRBV15 CATSRDGPGERDIQYF TGTGCCACCAGCAGAGATGGTCCAGGTGAAAGGGACATTCAGTACTTC
TRBJ2-1 NA NA TRBV20-1 CSARVQQGYNEQFF TGCAGTGCTAGGGTACAGCAGGGCTACAATGAGCAGTTCTTC
TRBJ1-2 NA many TRBV10-3 CAISQTGLANYGYTF TGTGCCATCAGTCAAACAGGGCTTGCTAACTATGGCTACACCTTC
TRBJ2-1 TRBD2 many TRBV5-1 CASSLGLAGYNEQFF TGTGCCAGCAGCCTGGGACTAGCGGGATACAATGAGCAGTTCTTC
TRBJ2-1 NA NA TRBV5-1 CASSLEHDNEQFF TGCGCCAGCAGCTTGGAACATGACAATGAGCAGTTCTTC
TRBJ1-1 NA many TRBV5-1 CASSPREGHTEAFF TGCGCCAGCAGCCCTAGGGAGGGACACACTGAAGCTTTCTTT
TRBJ2-1 TRBD2 few TRBV15 CATSSAGTSGRDEQFF TGTGCCACCAGCAGCGCCGGGACTAGCGGGAGGGATGAGCAGTTCTTC
TRBJ2-2 TRBD2 NA TRBV24-1 CATSDRRASGHFLRELFF TGTGCCACCAGTGATCGCCGGGCTAGCGGCCACTTCTTGCGGGAGCTGTTTTTT
TRBJ1-2 NA NA TRBV9 CASSGRTAGYGYTF TGTGCCAGCAGCGGGAGGACAGCGGGATATGGCTACACCTTC
TRBJ2-6 NA many TRBV20-1 CSARTIGYSGANVLTF TGCAGTGCTAGAACTATAGGATACTCTGGGGCCAACGTCCTGACTTTC
TRBJ2-1 TRBD2 NA TRBV12-5 CASDSSGRAGYNEQFF TGTGCTAGTGATTCTAGCGGGAGGGCGGGTTACAATGAGCAGTTCTTC
TRBJ1-5 TRBD1 few TRBV20-1 CSARDRRYQPQHF TGCAGTGCTCGGGACAGGAGGTATCAGCCCCAGCATTTT
TRBJ2-1 TRBD2 NA TRBV7-6 CASSPGTSHEQFF TGTGCCAGCAGCCCAGGGACTAGCCATGAGCAGTTCTTC
TRBJ2-1 NA many TRBV5-1 CASSLELGEQFF TGCGCCAGCAGCTTGGAATTAGGTGAGCAGTTCTTC
TRBJ2-1 TRBD2 NA TRBV2 CASSGSGRGGEQFF TGTGCCAGCAGTGGGAGCGGGAGGGGCGGGGAGCAGTTCTTC
TRBJ2-3 TRBD2 NA TRBV7-2 CASSFQSGRAPDTQYF TGTGCCAGCAGCTTTCAAAGCGGGAGGGCCCCAGATACGCAGTATTTT
TRBJ2-3 NA NA TRBV7-2 CASSPKTVSTDTQYF TGTGCCAGCAGCCCGAAAACTGTCAGCACAGATACGCAGTATTTT
TRBJ2-3 NA NA TRBV7-6 CASSRTTIHTDTQYF TGTGCCAGCAGTAGAACTACCATACACACAGATACGCAGTATTTT
TRBJ2-7 NA NA TRBV20-1 CSARDIPQTYEQYF TGCAGTGCTAGAGATATTCCCCAGACCTACGAGCAGTACTTC
TRBJ1-1 NA few TRBV27 CASSPGGARGTEAFF TGTGCCAGCAGCCCTGGGGGGGCCCGGGGCACTGAAGCTTTCTTT
TRBJ2-5 NA many TRBV3-1 CASSQEMGHPRETQYF TGTGCCAGCAGCCAAGAAATGGGACACCCTAGGGAGACCCAGTACTTC
TRBJ2-3 NA NA TRBV29-1 CSGSRVSGDTQYF TGCAGCGGGTCCAGGGTTTCGGGAGATACGCAGTATTTT
TRBJ2-3 NA few TRBV20-1 CSARLQAHTDTQYF TGCAGTGCTAGGTTACAGGCTCACACAGATACGCAGTATTTT
TRBJ2-1 NA NA TRBV2 CASTINLDNEQFF TGTGCCAGCACTATTAACTTGGACAATGAGCAGTTCTTC
TRBJ2-3 TRBD1 few TRBV5-1 CASSLVGQGSTDTQYF TGCGCCAGCAGCTTGGTGGGACAGGGTAGCACAGATACGCAGTATTTT
TRBJ2-1 TRBD2 few TRBV24-1 CATSDLTSGRPYEQFF TGTGCCACCAGTGATTTGACTAGCGGGAGGCCGTATGAGCAGTTCTTC
TRBJ1-2 TRBD1 NA TRBV5-1 CASSPGRAGGTYGYTF TGCGCCAGCAGCCCCGGACGAGCAGGGGGAACCTATGGCTACACCTTC
TRBJ2-3 TRBD1 few TRBV2 CASSGDRGLDTQYF TGTGCCAGCAGTGGAGACAGGGGATTGGATACGCAGTATTTT
TRBJ2-1 NA NA TRBV5-1 CASSSGRDLYNEQFF TGCGCCAGCAGCTCTGGCAGGGACCTGTACAATGAGCAGTTCTTC
TRBJ2-1 TRBD2 few TRBV20-1 CSARDVRLAGVHEQFF TGCAGTGCTAGAGATGTCAGGCTAGCGGGAGTTCATGAGCAGTTCTTC
TRBJ2-7 NA NA TRBV5-1 CASSFLPGTISSYEQYF TGCGCCAGCAGCTTCCTTCCCGGGACGATCAGCTCCTACGAGCAGTACTTC
TRBJ2-3 NA many TRBV6-2/TRBV6-3 CASRLSTDTQYF TGTGCCAGCAGACTAAGCACAGATACGCAGTATTTT
TRBJ1-5 NA NA TRBV10-3 CAISRDVDQPQHF TGTGCCATCAGCCGGGACGTGGATCAGCCCCAGCATTTT
TRBJ1-1 NA few TRBV10-1 CASSHTGRSTEAFF TGCGCCAGCAGCCACACAGGGCGGAGCACTGAAGCTTTCTTT
TRBJ1-3 NA many TRBV7-8 CASSLVPGGAGNTIYF TGTGCCAGCAGCTTAGTTCCCGGGGGTGCTGGAAACACCATATATTTT
TRBJ2-7 TRBD2 NA TRBV2 CASGTSGRDYEQYF TGTGCCAGCGGGACTAGCGGGAGAGACTACGAGCAGTACTTC
TRBJ1-6 TRBD1 few TRBV2 CASSSGQGKYSPLHF TGTGCCAGCAGTTCCGGACAGGGGAAATATTCACCCCTCCACTTT
TRBJ2-7 NA once TRBV7-6 CASSLLGTSYEQYF TGTGCCAGCAGCTTATTAGGGACCTCCTACGAGCAGTACTTC
TRBJ1-6 NA NA TRBV20-1 CSARAGHGGVYNSPLHF TGCAGTGCTAGAGCGGGGCACGGAGGGGTCTATAATTCACCCCTCCACTTT
TRBJ1-5 NA few TRBV15 CATSREGGWGNQPQHF TGTGCCACCAGCAGAGAGGGGGGATGGGGCAATCAGCCCCAGCATTTT
TRBJ2-3 TRBD2 NA TRBV5-1 CASSLASLAGVRATDTQYF TGCGCCAGCAGCTTGGCCTCTTTAGCGGGAGTGCGTGCCACAGATACGCAGTATTTT
TRBJ2-1 TRBD2 few TRBV5-1 CASSLGPASGLYNEQFF TGCGCCAGCAGCTTGGGGCCTGCTAGCGGACTCTACAATGAGCAGTTCTTC
TRBJ2-5 TRBD1 NA TRBV7-8 CASSLVSGTGGFDQYF TGTGCCAGCAGCTTAGTGTCCGGGACAGGAGGGTTTGACCAGTACTTC
TRBJ1-5 TRBD1 few TRBV2 CASWDSSNQPQHF TGTGCCAGCTGGGACAGTAGCAATCAGCCCCAGCATTTT
TRBJ1-3 NA NA TRBV6-1 CASRQGLAGNTIYF TGTGCCAGCAGGCAGGGGCTCGCAGGAAACACCATATATTTT
TRBJ2-1 TRBD2 NA TRBV11-3 CASSLGFSGTYNEQFF TGTGCCAGCAGCTTAGGTTTTAGCGGGACTTACAATGAGCAGTTCTTC
TRBJ2-1 TRBD2 NA TRBV20-1 CSASLAGTPLAIYNEQFF TGCAGTGCAAGTCTAGCGGGAACCCCTCTAGCCATCTACAATGAGCAGTTCTTC
TRBJ1-6 TRBD1 NA TRBV7-2 CASSGGQGWNSPLHF TGTGCCAGCAGCGGAGGACAGGGGTGGAATTCACCCCTCCACTTT
TRBJ2-2 TRBD2 few TRBV5-1 CASSHTRTSGTNTGELFF TGCGCCAGCAGCCATACAAGGACTAGCGGGACGAACACCGGGGAGCTGTTTTTT
TRBJ2-5 NA many TRBV3-1 CASSQDVETQYF TGTGCCAGCAGCCAAGACGTAGAGACCCAGTACTTC
TRBJ1-1 NA many TRBV9 CASSPTPNTEAFF TGTGCCAGCAGCCCCACCCCGAACACTGAAGCTTTCTTT
TRBJ1-4 NA NA TRBV15 CATSRKIALLGSEKLFF TGTGCCACCAGCAGGAAGATCGCACTTCTCGGGAGTGAAAAACTGTTTTTT
TRBJ1-1 NA few TRBV20-1 CSATGGVPEAFF TGCAGTGCGACCGGGGGGGTACCTGAAGCTTTCTTT
TRBJ2-5 TRBD2 few TRBV7-8 CASSLGSGRAKLQETQYF TGTGCCAGCAGCTTAGGGAGCGGGAGGGCCAAGTTACAAGAGACCCAGTACTTC
TRBJ1-5 NA few TRBV11-2 CASSLTRDQPQHF TGTGCCAGCAGCTTAACCAGGGATCAGCCCCAGCATTTT
TRBJ2-5 NA few TRBV2 CASSTGIFQETQYF TGTGCCAGCAGCACAGGGATCTTCCAAGAGACCCAGTACTTC
TRBJ1-2 NA NA TRBV2 CASKGGPINYGYTF TGTGCCAGCAAGGGGGGACCGATTAACTATGGCTACACCTTC